Below are 24 T cell receptor beta chains sequenced from a single sample in a study of prognosis after radiotherapy for stage I lung cancer. It was by two-round multiplex PCR that TCR beta CDR3 was amplified from genomic DNA. Individual primers that were specific to each TRBV and TRBJ gene served in first-round PCR. TCRdb reanalysed the multiplex PCR reads using MiXCR and keeps one entry per CDR3 protein. The sample includes under 50,000 distinct CDR3 sequences, roughly 25% seen only once; the top ten take 20% to 30%. Specimen: PBMCs, collected before or after stereotactic body radiation therapy (not recorded which). These receptor sequences come from a donor at least 50 years old with non-small cell lung cancer.

Notes on this clonotype: Just one base apart from a much larger clone, this may be a read error. As DNA, the CDR3 is TGTGCCAGCAGACCTCGGGAGTCTTCCTACGAGCAGTACTTC. Translating it yields CASRPRESSYEQYF. The chain recombines TRBV6-1 with TRBJ2-7; possible D gene TRBD2, 6 bases. The V gene's germline CDR1 is MNHNS and CDR2 SASEGT. With 6 bases removed from V and 1 base from J, the gap between germline ends came to 13 bases. This CDR3 is built from 14 residues.

This clonotype was counted ten times or more. The chain recombines TRBV28 with TRBJ1-4; TRBD1 might be the D (6 bases). Germline V CDR1 and CDR2: MDHEN, SYDVKM. The CDR3 runs 13 residues. V lost 3 bases to trimming and J lost 6 bases, with 8 bases between them. The CDR3 loop is CASSLRTDEKLFF. CDR3 bases: TGTGCCAGCAGTTTGCGGACAGATGAAAAACTGTTTTTT.

This clonotype was detected many times. CDR3 nucleotide sequence: TGTGCCAGCAGCTTAGTGGGCAGAACACTCCGCACAGATACGCAGTATTTT. Protein: CASSLVGRTLRTDTQYF. The V call is TRBV7-3, the J call TRBJ2-3; D unclear. Germline V CDR1 and CDR2: SGHTA, FQGTGA. V was cut by 2 bases and J by 1 base, with 16 bases left in between. This CDR3 comprises 17 residues.

This clonotype was counted many times. CDR3 sequence: CASSHSGGPDTQYF. DNA for the CDR3: TGTGCCAGCAGCCACTCAGGTGGTCCGGATACGCAGTATTTT. The J gene is TRBJ2-3, the V gene TRBV5-5; no definite D call. Germline CDR1 SGHKS, CDR2 YYEKEE (reference sequence). This CDR3 region has 14 residues. V lost 4 bases and J lost 6, with 15 bases in between. Full variable domain (remainder filled in from reference TRBV5-5 and TRBJ2-3): DAGVTQSPTHLIKTRGQQVTLRCSPISGHKSVSWYQQVLGQGPQFIFQYYEKEERGRGNFPDRFSARQFPNYSSELNVNALLLGDSALYLCASSHSGGPDTQYFGPGTRLTVL.

This clonotype has at least ten counts. The chain links TRBV30 to TRBJ2-7; 10 nucleotides line up with TRBD1. Looked up from germline, CDR1 is GTSNPN and CDR2 is SVGIG (reference sequence). With 3 bases clipped from V and 7 bases from J, the junction kept 9 bases outside the gene matches. This CDR3 is 14 amino acids long. CDR3 coding DNA: TGTGCCTGGAGAGCCGTGGGACAGGGGTCAGAGCAGTACTTC. Protein sequence: CAWRAVGQGSEQYF.

This clonotype was seen ten or more times. The chain employs TRBV15 and TRBJ2-6; D unclear. Between the trimmed V and J ends, which lost 5 bases and 2 bases, there was a span of 13 bases. The CDR3 has 16 amino acids. Germline V gene data show CDR1 as LNHNV and CDR2 as YYDKDF (reference sequence). For the CDR3, the DNA is TGTGCCACCAGCCGACTTCATGGGGCTGGGGCCAACGTCCTGACTTTC. This codes for CATSRLHGAGANVLTF.

This clonotype was seen many times. V is TRBV4-1 and J is TRBJ1-2, with 9 bases lining up with TRBD1. The CDR3 consists of 16 residues. Germline trimming cut 1 base from V and 4 bases from J; bases unmatched to any gene: 7. The germline CDR1 and CDR2 sequences are MGHRA and YSYEKL. The CDR3 nucleotides read TGCGCCAGCAGCCAAGTTTGGGACAGGGCACTCTATGGCTACACCTTC. Its translation: CASSQVWDRALYGYTF.

A note on this clonotype: Just one base apart from a much larger clone, this may be a read error. The chain couples TRBV10-3 to TRBJ2-1; 8 bases match TRBD1. Germline values: CDR1 ENHRY, CDR2 SYGVKD. Losses at the gene ends were 8 bases for V and 7 bases for J; bases not matched to a gene: 4. The CDR3 is 12 amino acids. As DNA, the CDR3 is TGTGCCATCTGCAGGGGGCAAAATGAGCAGTTCTTC. It encodes CAICRGQNEQFF.

In the case of this clonotype: This may stem from a read error, because a much larger clone lies one nucleotide away. The chain joins TRBV6-1 to TRBJ2-5, with D perhaps TRBD1 (5 bases). The CDR3 extends over 12 amino acids. Germline-derived CDR1 and CDR2 are MNHNS and SASEGT. The V end lost 6 bases, the J end lost 2 bases, and 7 bases lay between the germline ends. The CDR3 nucleotides are TGTGCCAGCAGCGACAGTCAAGAGACCCAGTACTTC. It is translated as CASSDSQETQYF.

Points on this clonotype: This may stem from a read error, because a much larger clone lies one nucleotide away. The chain has TRBV6-1 and TRBJ2-5; weak D call: TRBD2 (6 bases). Germline lookup yields CDR1 MNHNS and CDR2 SASEGT. The CDR3 runs to 16 residues. Trimming removed 5 bases at V and 0 bases at J, with 16 bases between. CDR3 amino acids: CASSRRWGENQETQYF. The CDR3 nucleotides are TGTGCCAGCAGTCGTCGGTGGGGGGAGAACCAAGAGACCCAGTACTTC.

This clonotype appeared many times. V and J are TRBV12-5 and TRBJ1-2; D gene uncertain. The CDR3 has 9 amino acids. The germline V gene has CDR1 LGHNT and CDR2 FRNRAP. This chain's CDR3 is CAFMNGYTF. In DNA form, the CDR3 reads TGTGCATTTATGAATGGCTACACCTTC.

Ten or more counts support this clonotype. This chain joins TRBV28 and TRBJ2-5, with 9 bases that match TRBD1. This CDR3 spans 13 amino acids. V gave up 8 bases and J gave up 4 bases; unmatched junction bases: 5. The V gene's germline CDR1 is MDHEN and CDR2 SYDVKM. CDR3 DNA: TGTGCCAGCGGGACAGGGATACTAGAGACCCAGTACTTC. Translation: CASGTGILETQYF.

J is TRBJ2-5 and V is TRBV6-1, with TRBD2 matching 8 bases. Looked up from germline, CDR1 is MNHNS and CDR2 is SASEGT. The CDR3 covers 13 residues. With 10 bases clipped from V and 4 bases from J, the junction kept 8 bases outside the gene matches. CDR3 in amino acids: CANVGGEGETQYF. The DNA of the CDR3 is TGTGCCAATGTCGGGGGGGAGGGAGAGACCCAGTACTTC.

This clonotype was detected many times. Without the conserved terminal phenylalanine or tryptophan, this CDR3 likely stems from a read error. The CDR3 loop reads CSARDPGVGNQPQHL. The DNA for the CDR3 is TGCAGTGCTAGAGACCCAGGGGTGGGCAATCAGCCCCAGCATCTT. The chain has TRBV20-1 and TRBJ1-5; D perhaps matches TRBD1 (6 bases). The CDR3 consists of 15 residues. V was trimmed by 0 bases and J by 2 bases, leaving 11 bases between them. CDR1 and CDR2 from the germline V gene are DFQATT and SNEGSKA (reference sequence).

This clonotype showed up many times. This chain links TRBV12-3 or TRBV12-4 with TRBJ2-1; no reliable D call. With 6 bases removed from V and 10 bases from J, the gap between germline ends came to 10 bases. The CDR3 consists of 11 residues. CDR3 residues: CASSTTVEQFF. As DNA, the CDR3 is TGTGCCAGCAGCACCACAGTGGAGCAGTTCTTC.

This clonotype occurred many times. The chain couples TRBV6-1 to TRBJ2-3; D is unresolved. The V and J ends lost 7 bases and 3 bases respectively, with 5 bases between them. Germline CDR1 MNHNS, CDR2 SASEGT. This CDR3 is 11 amino acids long. Here the CDR3 DNA reads TGTGCCAGCACTTTGACAGATACGCAGTATTTT. Protein: CASTLTDTQYF.

This clonotype was seen ten or more times. The chain carries TRBV6-1 and TRBJ2-6; TRBD1 is a possible D gene (6 bases). Per germline, CDR1 MNHNS and CDR2 SASEGT. The CDR3 is 14 residues long. Trimming took off 10 bases at V and 8 bases at J, with 18 bases between the two ends. For the CDR3, the DNA is TGTGCCACCCTCGCACAAGACAGGACCAACGTCCTGACTTTC. Translating gives CATLAQDRTNVLTF.

Only one count was recorded for this clonotype. Since a far larger clone is one base different, this is likely a read error. This chain connects TRBV6-4 to TRBJ2-5; D not certain. The CDR3 has 14 amino acids. Germline V gives CDR1 MRHNA, CDR2 SNTAGT. CDR3 sequence reads: CASSESRLQENQYF. The CDR3 coding sequence is TGTGCCAGCAGTGAAAGCAGACTCCAAGAGAACCAGTACTTC.

This clonotype was picked up many times. The gene calls are TRBV6-1 and TRBJ2-7, with a weak D call TRBD1 (5 bases). The germline V gene encodes CDR1 MNHNS and CDR2 SASEGT. The CDR3 covers 13 residues. V was clipped by 6 bases and J by 3 bases, with 12 bases between them. The CDR3 sequence is CASRVGASYEQYF. In DNA form, the CDR3 reads TGTGCCAGCAGGGTTGGGGCTAGCTACGAGCAGTACTTC.

This clonotype was counted at least ten times. This rearrangement joins TRBV12-3 or TRBV12-4 to TRBJ2-3; D possibly uses TRBD1 or TRBD2 (6 bases each). CDR3 length: 15 amino acids. V was pared by 3 bases and J by 3 bases, with 13 bases between. CDR3: CASSFRGVATDTQYF. The CDR3 coding sequence is TGTGCCAGCAGTTTTAGGGGGGTAGCAACAGATACGCAGTATTTT.

This rearrangement joins TRBV20-1 to TRBJ2-1; D is tentatively TRBD1 or TRBD2 (5 bases each). Per germline, CDR1 DFQATT and CDR2 SNEGSKA (reference sequence). This CDR3 region has 14 residues. V dropped 1 base and J dropped 10 bases, with 17 bases sitting between them. CDR3 sequence: CSARVPTGTHEQFF. CDR3 bases: TGCAGTGCTAGAGTGCCTACCGGGACGCACGAGCAGTTCTTC.

With respect to this clonotype: Here the CDR3 omits its conserved ending phenylalanine or tryptophan, so a read error is the likely source. The chain uses TRBV19 and TRBJ1-2; D gene unclear. The CDR3 has 12 amino acids. The germline V gene encodes CDR1 LNHDA and CDR2 SQIVND (reference sequence). Trimming left V 8 bases short and J 2 bases short, with 9 bases between. CDR3 region: CASASLNYGYTL. CDR3 nucleotides: TGTGCCAGTGCCAGTTTGAACTATGGCTACACCCTC.

With respect to this clonotype: At one boundary the junction diverges from the germline segment, which might be a read error. V usage is TRBV6-1 and J usage is TRBJ2-7; TRBD2 matches at 14 bases. There are 15 residues in the CDR3. CDR1 is MNHNS and CDR2 is SASEGT in the germline V gene. The CDR3 here is CASCGTSGSSYEKYF. Here the CDR3 DNA reads TGTGCCAGCTGTGGGACTAGCGGGAGCTCCTACGAGAAGTACTTC.

The chain uses TRBV5-1 and TRBJ2-7; 10 bases line up with TRBD2. V lost 4 bases and J lost 5; bases outside the gene matches: 12. CDR1 is SGHRS, CDR2 YFSETQ, per germline. The length of the CDR3 is 16 residues. CDR3: CASSRPLAGEGNEQYF. The CDR3 DNA follows: TGCGCCAGCAGCAGGCCTCTAGCGGGAGAGGGCAACGAGCAGTACTTC.